A selection of T cell receptor beta chains follows, all from one sample in a study of high-grade serous ovarian cancer treatment subgroups. Produced via immunoSEQ multiplex PCR; TCRdb's table is partial and in-frame only. The data hold roughly 2,600 clones, with approximately 80% observed a single time. The sequenced material came from tumor tissue. These receptors were obtained from a human donor with high-grade serous ovarian cancer. Both conserved end residues are part of each CDR3. D genes are given only for firm matches. Clone size, where shown, is once, few, many, or a class for clones that have expanded.

v_gene	d_gene	abundance	j_gene	CDR3aa	CDR3nt
TRBV28	.	few	TRBJ2-3	CASRAGFPSTDTQYF	TGTGCCAGCAGGGCGGGATTTCCTAGCACAGATACGCAGTATTTT
TRBV4-1	.	.	TRBJ1-5	CASSQVLDAGPQHF	TGCGCCAGCAGCCAAGTGCTAGATGCGGGGCCCCAGCATTTT
TRBV11-2	.	.	TRBJ1-2	CASSQTDYGYTF	TGTGCCAGCAGCCAAACGGATTATGGCTACACCTTC
TRBV7-9	.	.	TRBJ2-2	CASNQRRQGLTGELFF	TGTGCCAGCAACCAACGGAGGCAGGGCCTCACCGGGGAGCTGTTTTTT
TRBV28	.	.	TRBJ1-1	CASSIFLGRTNTEAFF	TGTGCCAGCAGTATCTTTTTGGGCAGGACGAACACTGAAGCTTTCTTT
TRBV6-1	TRBD1	.	TRBJ2-3	CASSEAAGGPDTQYF	TGTGCCAGCAGTGAAGCGGCAGGGGGCCCAGATACGCAGTATTTT
TRBV7-2	.	.	TRBJ1-1	CASSTNNRPNTEAFF	TGTGCCAGCAGCACCAACAACAGGCCGAACACTGAGGCTTTCTTT
TRBV30	TRBD2	.	TRBJ2-7	CAWSAGLAGGYEQYF	TGTGCCTGGAGTGCGGGACTAGCGGGGGGTTACGAGCAGTACTTC
TRBV6-5	TRBD2	once	TRBJ2-7	CASRPGLAGVREQYF	TGTGCCAGCAGGCCGGGACTAGCGGGAGTTAGGGAGCAGTACTTC
TRBV2	TRBD1	.	TRBJ2-4	CASSGYEGAYDIQYF	TGTGCCAGCAGCGGCTACGAGGGGGCATATGACATTCAGTACTTC
TRBV15	.	.	TRBJ2-2	CATMGPLGTGELFF	TGTGCCACCATGGGACCTTTGGGTACCGGGGAGCTGTTTTTT
TRBV2	.	.	TRBJ1-2	CASKSDGGYTF	TGTGCCAGCAAGTCAGATGGGGGCTACACCTTC
TRBV19	TRBD1	.	TRBJ2-7	CASSASRDRANEQYF	TGTGCCAGTAGTGCCAGCCGGGACAGGGCAAACGAGCAGTACTTC
TRBV19	TRBD2	.	TRBJ2-2	CASTRKGAGATGELFF	TGTGCCAGTACCCGAAAAGGGGCGGGAGCCACCGGGGAGCTATTTTTT
TRBV5-1	.	.	TRBJ2-1	CASSLGWGRAYNEQFF	TGCGCCAGCAGCTTGGGTTGGGGGCGCGCCTACAATGAGCAGTTCTTC
TRBV5-1	TRBD2	.	TRBJ2-1	CASSLTSGRLDEQFF	TGCGCCAGCAGCTTAACTAGCGGGAGGTTAGATGAGCAGTTCTTC
TRBV4-2	.	.	TRBJ2-6	CASSPISGANVLTF	TGTGCCAGCAGCCCCATCTCTGGGGCCAACGTCCTGACTTTC
TRBV2	.	once	TRBJ2-3	CASSEQGDTQYF	TGTGCCAGCAGTGAACAGGGGGATACGCAGTATTTT
TRBV6-5	.	few	TRBJ2-3	CASSYEASTDTQYF	TGTGCCAGCAGTTACGAGGCTAGCACAGATACGCAGTATTTT
TRBV28	.	.	TRBJ2-7	CASSIGVEYEQYF	TGTGCCAGCAGTATAGGGGTTGAATACGAGCAGTACTTC
TRBV2	.	once	TRBJ1-2	CASGNYGYTF	TGTGCCAGCGGAAACTATGGCTACACCTTC
TRBV2	.	few	TRBJ1-5	CASLSDSYSNQPQHF	TGTGCCAGCTTATCGGACAGCTATAGCAATCAGCCCCAGCATTTT
TRBV28	.	.	TRBJ2-7	CASSLLRGAYEQYF	TGTGCCAGCAGTTTACTTAGGGGTGCCTACGAGCAGTACTTC
TRBV5-4	.	.	TRBJ1-5	CASSYPTPYESNQPQHF	TGTGCCAGCAGCTATCCGACACCTTATGAGAGCAATCAGCCCCAGCATTTT
TRBV5-1	TRBD2	.	TRBJ2-5	CASSLAGLAGETQYF	TGCGCCAGCAGCTTGGCCGGGCTAGCGGGAGAGACCCAGTACTTC
TRBV7-8	TRBD2	.	TRBJ2-3	CASSLGGLVADTQYF	TGTGCCAGCAGTTTAGGGGGACTAGTAGCAGATACGCAGTATTTT
TRBV29-1	TRBD1	.	TRBJ1-2	CSVEKGQGVAGYTF	TGCAGCGTTGAAAAGGGACAGGGGGTCGCTGGCTACACCTTC
TRBV7-9	.	few	TRBJ2-3	CASSAPGADTQYF	TGTGCCAGCAGTGCTCCGGGGGCAGATACGCAGTATTTT
TRBV7-9	TRBD2	.	TRBJ2-1	CASSPSGTSGSNEQFF	TGTGCCAGCAGCCCCTCCGGGACTAGCGGGAGCAATGAGCAGTTCTTC
TRBV27	.	.	TRBJ2-1	CASSSGDSGSAFF	TGTGCCAGCAGTTCCGGGGACTCAGGGAGCGCGTTCTTC
TRBV28	.	.	TRBJ1-5	CASSLPQRHQPQHF	TGTGCCAGCAGTTTGCCCCAGAGACATCAGCCCCAGCATTTT
TRBV5-1	TRBD2	.	TRBJ2-2	CASRAGPTPNTGELFF	TGCGCCAGCAGAGCGGGACCGACCCCGAACACCGGGGAGCTGTTTTTT
TRBV7-8	TRBD1	.	TRBJ2-7	CASSLTQGSTYEQYF	TGTGCCAGCAGCTTAACACAGGGGTCGACCTACGAGCAGTACTTC
TRBV29-1	.	.	TRBJ2-7	CSVFGGAYEQYF	TGCAGCGTTTTCGGTGGGGCTTACGAGCAGTACTTC
TRBV4-2	TRBD2	.	TRBJ2-3	CASSQTGLVTGDTQYF	TGTGCCAGCAGCCAAACGGGACTAGTAACGGGGGATACGCAGTATTTT
TRBV15	.	.	TRBJ1-2	CATSRDEDGAYGYTF	TGTGCCACCAGCAGAGATGAGGACGGGGCTTATGGCTACACCTTC
TRBV4-2	.	.	TRBJ2-5	CASSQSRGGGQETQYF	TGTGCCAGCAGCCAGTCGAGGGGAGGTGGTCAAGAGACCCAGTACTTC
TRBV10-3	.	.	TRBJ2-3	CAISEYIQDTQYF	TGTGCCATCAGTGAGTATATACAGGATACGCAGTATTTT
TRBV4-1	TRBD2	.	TRBJ2-7	CASSQLVIAGDYEQYF	TGCGCCAGCAGCCAATTGGTAATAGCGGGAGACTACGAGCAGTACTTC
TRBV28	TRBD1	.	TRBJ2-7	CASSFDRGLYEQYF	TGTGCCAGCAGTTTTGACAGGGGGCTCTACGAGCAGTACTTC
TRBV10-3	.	few	TRBJ1-5	CAISEPVDSPNQPQHF	TGTGCCATCAGTGAACCCGTTGACAGTCCCAATCAGCCCCAGCATTTT
TRBV7-2	.	few	TRBJ1-2	CASSPSDSYGYTF	TGTGCCAGCAGCCCCTCAGACAGCTATGGCTACACCTTC
TRBV6-6	TRBD1	.	TRBJ2-7	CASSRTGSHEQYF	TGTGCCAGCAGCCGGACAGGGTCCCACGAGCAGTACTTC
TRBV28	.	.	TRBJ2-7	CASSGGFEGEQYF	TGTGCCAGCAGTGGGGGATTCGAGGGCGAGCAGTACTTC
TRBV4-1	.	.	TRBJ2-7	CASSQGRQGLYEQYF	TGCGCCAGCAGCCAGGGCAGACAGGGACTCTACGAGCAGTACTTC
TRBV19	.	.	TRBJ2-5	CASSRSYQETQYF	TGTGCCAGTAGTCGGAGTTACCAAGAGACCCAGTACTTC
TRBV6-1	TRBD2	once	TRBJ2-3	CASSEGGAGASTDTQYF	TGTGCCAGCAGTGAGGGGGGAGCGGGAGCTAGCACAGATACGCAGTATTTT